This TCR beta chain emerged from a study of T cells after yellow fever vaccination. This clonotype occurred many times. This CDR3 has 14 residues. Per the germline V gene, CDR1 is SNHLY and CDR2 is FYNNEI. V was pared by 4 bases and J by 4 bases, with 14 bases between. MiXCR was run by TCRdb on the 5' RACE reads, yielding one entry per CDR3 protein. The sample contains over 110,000 distinct CDR3 sequences, about 7.7% of which appear only once. Sample: CD4+ T cells sorted from PBMCs, taken 5 days after the yellow fever booster vaccination. The TCR originated in a young man who received the YFV17D yellow fever vaccine. V gene TRBV2 combines with J gene TRBJ2-7, with TRBD2 as a possible D gene (6 bases). The CDR3, as DNA: TGTGCCAGCAGTGCGTGGACTACTGGGTACGAGCAGTACTTC. Its translation is CASSAWTTGYEQYF.